This T cell receptor beta chain was identified during a study of T cell repertoires in aging, cancer and after chemotherapy. Whole-study context: Donors were grouped into six age bands spanning 30 or younger through 70 or older. Notes on the study in general: The repertoire data cannot show anything about immunological memory following chemotherapy. In each cancer cohort, median generation probability increased across chemotherapy, suggesting thymic output rebounded. Loss of evenness, beyond lost richness, contributed to age-related TCR diversity decline in cancer patients.

Amplification of TCR beta used genomic DNA extracted from peripheral blood. Multiplex touch-down PCR with TRB-A/B primers amplified rearranged V-D-J TRB sequences. TCRdb re-derived calls from the multiplex PCR reads in MiXCR, one entry per CDR3 protein. The sample has about 1,800 distinct CDR3 sequences, roughly 32% seen once. V dropped 2 bases and J dropped 4 bases, with 8 bases sitting between them. The CDR3 extends over 13 amino acids. The germline V gene has CDR1 MRHNA and CDR2 SNTAGT. A word on this clonotype: Its antigen is as yet unknown.

Sequencing was done on a sample of blood. This clonotype originated in a human donor with a blood cancer. The chain has TRBV6-4 and TRBJ1-2; D ambiguous. CDR3 sequence reads: CASSDTGGYGYTF. In DNA form, the CDR3 reads TGTGCCAGCAGTGACACCGGCGGCTATGGCTACACCTTC.